This is a list of T cell receptor beta chains from one sample in a study of response to subunit inactivated influenza vaccine. TCRdb re-called the RT-PCR reads with MiXCR, one entry per CDR3 protein. Of hundreds of thousands of distinct CDR3 sequences in the sample, less than 10% are singletons; the top ten hold over 10%. Here the sequenced sample was PBMCs from blood, taken roughly 24 months after vaccination. The receptor source for this set is a man aged 50 to 75 who received an inactivated influenza vaccine. CDR3s include the opening cysteine and the closing phenylalanine or tryptophan. D genes are given only for firm matches. Clone size is not always given. Where it is, it says once, few, many or a class for expanded clones.

D gene,J gene,clone size,V gene,CDR3 DNA,CDR3 protein
.,TRBJ1-2,.,TRBV7-6,TGTGCCAGCAGCTTAGCCCCGGCCGGGACTCCTCTCCCCCTCTACACCTTC,CASSLAPAGTPLPLYTF
.,TRBJ2-4,.,TRBV7-9,TGTGCCAGCAGCCGACAGGAACTACTAGCCAAAAACATTCAGTACTTC,CASSRQELLAKNIQYF
.,TRBJ1-1,many,TRBV5-1,TGCGCCAGCACCCCAGGGCGGGACACTGAAGCTTTCTTT,CASTPGRDTEAFF
.,TRBJ1-1,.,TRBV28,TGTGCCAGCAGCTCGCCCCCCCACCGACAGGAAGCTTTCTTT,CASSSPPHRQEAFF
.,TRBJ1-2,.,TRBV30,TGTGCCTGGAGTTGGGTGGGCTATGGCTACACCTTC,CAWSWVGYGYTF
TRBD2,TRBJ2-2,few,TRBV12-3/TRBV12-4,TGTGCCAGCAGACTCACTAGCGGGGGGCCCGGGGAGCTGTTTTTT,CASRLTSGGPGELFF
TRBD2,TRBJ2-1,.,TRBV5-6,TGTGCCAGCGGCCATCTAGCGGGGGATGAGCAGTTCTTC,CASGHLAGDEQFF
TRBD1,TRBJ2-1,.,TRBV9,TGTGCCAGCAGCGTTGGACACGGGACAGGTTACAATGAGCAGTTCTTC,CASSVGHGTGYNEQFF
.,TRBJ2-7,few,TRBV20-1,TGCAGTGCTAGAGATATCCACTACGAGCAGTACTTC,CSARDIHYEQYF
TRBD1,TRBJ1-1,.,TRBV10-2,TGCGCCAGCGAAACACAGGGGGGCACTGAAGCTTTCTTT,CASETQGGTEAFF
.,TRBJ2-2,.,TRBV5-1,TGCGCCACAAAGCGGGACAGCTTTAACACCGGGGAGCTGTTTTTT,CATKRDSFNTGELFF
.,TRBJ2-7,.,TRBV7-2,TGTGCCAGCAGTTCAAACGGGGCGAAAGAGCAGTACTTC,CASSSNGAKEQYF
TRBD2,TRBJ2-1,few,TRBV20-1,TGCAGTGCCGGGGGGGGTGAGCAGTTCTTC,CSAGGGEQFF
.,TRBJ2-2,many,TRBV7-9,TGTGCCAGCGAAGTTCCGAACACCGGGGAGCTGTTTTTT,CASEVPNTGELFF
TRBD2,TRBJ2-1,few,TRBV29-1,TGCAGCGGACTGGGCGGGAGTGAGCAGTTCTTC,CSGLGGSEQFF
.,TRBJ2-4,.,TRBV20-1,TGCAGTGCTAGAGAGTTCAGGGACGTAGCCAAAAACATTCAGTACTTC,CSAREFRDVAKNIQYF
TRBD1,TRBJ2-3,many,TRBV7-2,TGTGCCAGCAGCTTACAGGGGGCGAATACGCAGTATTTT,CASSLQGANTQYF
.,TRBJ2-7,.,TRBV5-1,TGCGCCAGCAGCTTGGGAGACCCCGAGGGTCCCTACGAGCAGTACTTC,CASSLGDPEGPYEQYF
.,TRBJ2-1,few,TRBV4-1,TGCGCCAGCAGCCTATTGGACGGACTCATCTTCTTC,CASSLLDGLIFF
TRBD2,TRBJ2-1,few,TRBV2,TGTGCCAGCAGGGCCACTAGCGGGTCCTACAATGAGCAGTTCTTC,CASRATSGSYNEQFF
TRBD1,TRBJ2-5,many,TRBV5-1,TGCGCCAGCAGCTTGGGGGACAGGGAAGCGGAGACCCAGTACTTC,CASSLGDREAETQYF
TRBD1,TRBJ2-3,many,TRBV5-6,TGTGCCAGCAGCTTGTATGCCGGGACAGGGAACACAGATACGCAGTATTTT,CASSLYAGTGNTDTQYF
.,TRBJ2-7,many,TRBV12-3/TRBV12-4,TGTGCCAGCAGTTATGGACACTCCTTAAACGAGCAGTACTTC,CASSYGHSLNEQYF
TRBD1,TRBJ1-4,.,TRBV30,TGTGCCTGGACCAGGGACAGGGTTGGAAAACTGTTTTTT,CAWTRDRVGKLFF
TRBD1,TRBJ1-6,few,TRBV5-1,TGCGCCAGCAGCTTGGAAGGGACAGGGAGCGATAATTCACCCCTCCACTTT,CASSLEGTGSDNSPLHF
TRBD2,TRBJ2-4,.,TRBV3-1,TGTGCCAGCAGCCAGACCGCCCGACTAGCGGGAGGTTACATTCAGTACTTC,CASSQTARLAGGYIQYF
.,TRBJ1-2,.,TRBV5-4,TGTGCCAGCAGCTTGGCGGCAGATTCCTATGGCTACACCTTC,CASSLAADSYGYTF
.,TRBJ2-7,many,TRBV6-2/TRBV6-3,TGTGCCAGCGGAGTACCCAGGACTGCGGGGCACGAGCAGTACTTC,CASGVPRTAGHEQYF
TRBD2,TRBJ2-1,few,TRBV5-1,TGCGCCAGCAGCTTGGTTTCTAGCGGGAAGGGTGAGCAGTTCTTC,CASSLVSSGKGEQFF
.,TRBJ1-1,few,TRBV5-1,TGCGAGGAGGCAGGGAAAAATAGGAACACTGAAGCTTTCTTT,CEEAGKNRNTEAFF
TRBD2,TRBJ2-7,few,TRBV5-1,TGCGCCAGCAGTGAGCCTAGCGGGGAGCAGTACTTC,CASSEPSGEQYF
TRBD2,TRBJ2-1,few,TRBV20-1,TGCAGTGCTGGAGGACTAGCGGGAGGAGCTTACAATGAGCAGTTCTTC,CSAGGLAGGAYNEQFF
.,TRBJ1-1,.,TRBV7-9,TGTGCCAGCAGCTTAACCGTGGCTGAAGCTTTCTTT,CASSLTVAEAFF
.,TRBJ1-1,few,TRBV3-1,TGTGCCAGCAGCCACCGAGGGAATTTGAACACTGAAGCTTTCTTT,CASSHRGNLNTEAFF
.,TRBJ2-5,.,TRBV5-5,TGTGCCAGCAGCCCCGGACTATACCAAGAGACCCAGTACTTC,CASSPGLYQETQYF
.,TRBJ2-1,few,TRBV27,TGTGCCAGCAGTTTTTGGGGACTGAGCTCCTACAATGAGCAGTTCTTC,CASSFWGLSSYNEQFF
.,TRBJ2-1,few,TRBV12-3/TRBV12-4,TGTGCCAGCAGTCCCAGTGAACATGAGCAGTTCTTC,CASSPSEHEQFF
.,TRBJ2-7,many,TRBV27,TGTGCCAGCAGCTTCAGCGGGGACAGCTCCTACGAGCAGTACTTC,CASSFSGDSSYEQYF
.,TRBJ2-2,.,TRBV3-1,TGTGCCAGCAGCTTGAGACATCCCGGGGAGCTGTTTTTT,CASSLRHPGELFF
.,TRBJ1-1,many,TRBV3-1,TGTGCCAGCAGCCCGCGACAGAGGGCTGAAGCTTTCTTT,CASSPRQRAEAFF